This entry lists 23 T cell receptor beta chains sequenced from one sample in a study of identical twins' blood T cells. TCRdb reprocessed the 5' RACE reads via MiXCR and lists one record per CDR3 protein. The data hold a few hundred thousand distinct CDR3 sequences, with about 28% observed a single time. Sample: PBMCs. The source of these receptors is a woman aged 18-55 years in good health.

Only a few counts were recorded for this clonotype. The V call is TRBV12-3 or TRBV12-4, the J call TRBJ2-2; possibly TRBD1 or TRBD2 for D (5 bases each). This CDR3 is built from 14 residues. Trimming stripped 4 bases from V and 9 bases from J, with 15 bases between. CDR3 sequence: CASSSGWGPRELFF. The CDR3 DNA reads TGTGCCAGCAGTTCCGGGTGGGGACCCCGGGAGCTGTTTTTT.

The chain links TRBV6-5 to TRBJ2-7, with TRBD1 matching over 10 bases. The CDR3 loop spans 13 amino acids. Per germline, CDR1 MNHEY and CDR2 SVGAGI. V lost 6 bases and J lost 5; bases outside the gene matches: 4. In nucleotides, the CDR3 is TGTGCCAGCAGGGGACAGGGGAGCAACGAGCAGTACTTC. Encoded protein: CASRGQGSNEQYF.

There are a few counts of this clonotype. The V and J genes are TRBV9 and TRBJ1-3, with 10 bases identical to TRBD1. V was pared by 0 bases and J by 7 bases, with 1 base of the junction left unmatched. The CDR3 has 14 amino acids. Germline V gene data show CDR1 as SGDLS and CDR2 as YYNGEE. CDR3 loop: CASSVGTGGNTIYF. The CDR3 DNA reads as TGTGCCAGCAGCGTAGGGACAGGGGGGAACACCATATATTTT.

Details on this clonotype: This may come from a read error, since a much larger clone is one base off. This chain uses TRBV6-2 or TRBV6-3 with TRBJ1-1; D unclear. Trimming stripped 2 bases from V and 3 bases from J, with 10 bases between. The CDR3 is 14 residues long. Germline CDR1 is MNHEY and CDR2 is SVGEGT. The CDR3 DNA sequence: TGTGCCAGCAGTTACGGACTGTTGGACACTGAAGCTTTCTTT. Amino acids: CASSYGLLDTEAFF.

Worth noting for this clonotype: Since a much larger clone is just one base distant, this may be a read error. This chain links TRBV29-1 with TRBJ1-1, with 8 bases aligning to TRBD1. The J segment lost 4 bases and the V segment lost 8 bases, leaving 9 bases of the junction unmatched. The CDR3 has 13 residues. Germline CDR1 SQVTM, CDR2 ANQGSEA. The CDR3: CSTQDREGTEAFF. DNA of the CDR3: TGCAGCACACAGGACAGGGAGGGCACTGAAGCTTTCTTT. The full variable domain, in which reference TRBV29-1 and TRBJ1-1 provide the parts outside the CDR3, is SAVISQKPSRDICQRGTSLTIQCQVDSQVTMMFWYRQQPGQSLTLIATANQGSEATYESGFVIDKFPISRPNLTFSTLTVSNMSPEDSSIYLCSTQDREGTEAFFGQGTRLTVV.

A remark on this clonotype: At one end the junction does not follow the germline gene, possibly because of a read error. The CDR3 DNA reads TGTGCCAGCAGCTTAACAGGGGCCACCTCTGGAAACGCCATATATTTT. Translation gives CASSLTGATSGNAIYF. The chain joins TRBV7-2 to TRBJ1-3; TRBD1 matches at 7 bases. The CDR3 contains 16 residues. Germline loops: CDR1 SGHTA, CDR2 FQGNSA.

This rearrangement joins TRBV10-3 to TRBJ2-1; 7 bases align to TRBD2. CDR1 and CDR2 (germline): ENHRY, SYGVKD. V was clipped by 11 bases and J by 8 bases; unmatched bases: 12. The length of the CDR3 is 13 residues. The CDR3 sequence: CACTGGSTDEQFF. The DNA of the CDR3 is TGTGCCTGTACGGGAGGCTCCACCGATGAGCAGTTCTTC.

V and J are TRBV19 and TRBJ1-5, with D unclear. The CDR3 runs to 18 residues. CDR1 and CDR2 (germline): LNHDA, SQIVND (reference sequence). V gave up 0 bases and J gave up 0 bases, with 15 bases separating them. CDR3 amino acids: CASSIDLRRSYSNQPQHF. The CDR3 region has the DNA TGTGCCAGTAGTATAGATCTCCGCAGATCCTATAGCAATCAGCCCCAGCATTTT.

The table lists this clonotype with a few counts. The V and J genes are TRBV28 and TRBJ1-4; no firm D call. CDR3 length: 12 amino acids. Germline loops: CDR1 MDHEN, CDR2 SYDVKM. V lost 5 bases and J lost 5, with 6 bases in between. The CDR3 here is CASSALNEKLFF. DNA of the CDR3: TGTGCCAGCAGTGCCTTAAATGAAAAACTGTTTTTT.

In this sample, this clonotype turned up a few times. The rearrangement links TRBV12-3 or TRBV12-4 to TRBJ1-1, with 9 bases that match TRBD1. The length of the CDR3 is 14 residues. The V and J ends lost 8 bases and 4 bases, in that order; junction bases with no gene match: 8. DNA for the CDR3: TGTGCCAGCTCCCCGGGACAGGGAATCACTGAAGCTTTCTTT. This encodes CASSPGQGITEAFF.

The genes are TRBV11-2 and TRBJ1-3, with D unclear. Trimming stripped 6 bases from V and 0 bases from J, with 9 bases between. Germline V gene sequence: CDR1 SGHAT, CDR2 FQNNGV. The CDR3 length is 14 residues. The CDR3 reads CASRKQSSGNTIYF. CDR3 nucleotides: TGTGCCAGCAGAAAACAGAGCTCTGGAAACACCATATATTTT.

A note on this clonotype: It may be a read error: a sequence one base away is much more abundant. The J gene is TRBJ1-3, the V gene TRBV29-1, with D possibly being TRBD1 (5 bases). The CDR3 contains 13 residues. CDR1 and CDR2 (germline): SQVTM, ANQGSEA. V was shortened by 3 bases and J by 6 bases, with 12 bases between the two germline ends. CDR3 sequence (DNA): TGCAGCGTTGACAGGGTACCTGAAAACACCATATATTTT. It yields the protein CSVDRVPENTIYF.

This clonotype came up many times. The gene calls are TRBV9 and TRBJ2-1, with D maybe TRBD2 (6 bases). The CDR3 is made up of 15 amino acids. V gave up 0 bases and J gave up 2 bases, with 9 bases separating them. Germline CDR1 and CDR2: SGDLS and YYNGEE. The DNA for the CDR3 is TGTGCCAGCAGCGTAGACGGGGGAGCCTACAATGAGCAGTTCTTC. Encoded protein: CASSVDGGAYNEQFF.

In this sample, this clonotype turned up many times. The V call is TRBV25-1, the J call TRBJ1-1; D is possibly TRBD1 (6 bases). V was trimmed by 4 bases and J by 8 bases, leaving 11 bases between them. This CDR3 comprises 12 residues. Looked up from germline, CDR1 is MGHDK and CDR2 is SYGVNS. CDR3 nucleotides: TGTGCCAGCAGTGCTTTCACAGGGGAAGCTTTCTTT. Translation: CASSAFTGEAFF. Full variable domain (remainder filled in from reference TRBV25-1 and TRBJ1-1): EADIYQTPRYLVIGTGKKITLECSQTMGHDKMYWYQQDPGMELHLIHYSYGVNSTEKGDLSSESTVSRIRTEHFPLTLESARPSHTSQYLCASSAFTGEAFFGQGTRLTVV.

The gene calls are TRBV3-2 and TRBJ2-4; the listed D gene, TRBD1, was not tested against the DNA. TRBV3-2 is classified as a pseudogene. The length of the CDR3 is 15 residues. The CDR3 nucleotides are TGTGCCAGCAGCCCAGGGAGGGACAGGGTTGGCATTCAGTACTTC. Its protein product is CASSPGRDRVGIQYF.

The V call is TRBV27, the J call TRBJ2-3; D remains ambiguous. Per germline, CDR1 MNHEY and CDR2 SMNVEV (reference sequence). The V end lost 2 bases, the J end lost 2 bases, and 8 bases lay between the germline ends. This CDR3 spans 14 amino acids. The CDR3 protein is CASSLKDPTDTQYF. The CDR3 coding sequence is TGTGCCAGCAGTTTAAAGGACCCCACAGATACGCAGTATTTT.

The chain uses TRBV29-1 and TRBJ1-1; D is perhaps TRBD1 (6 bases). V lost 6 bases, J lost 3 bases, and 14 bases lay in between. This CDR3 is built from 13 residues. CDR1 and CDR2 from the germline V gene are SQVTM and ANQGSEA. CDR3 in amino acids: CSVTQGQYTEAFF. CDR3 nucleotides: TGCAGCGTCACACAGGGCCAGTACACTGAAGCTTTCTTT.

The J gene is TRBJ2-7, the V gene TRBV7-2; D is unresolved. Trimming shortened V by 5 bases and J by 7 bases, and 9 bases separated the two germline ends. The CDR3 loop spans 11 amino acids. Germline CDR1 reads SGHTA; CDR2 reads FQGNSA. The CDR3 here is CASSKGIEQYF. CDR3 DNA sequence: TGTGCCAGCAGCAAAGGGATAGAGCAGTACTTC.

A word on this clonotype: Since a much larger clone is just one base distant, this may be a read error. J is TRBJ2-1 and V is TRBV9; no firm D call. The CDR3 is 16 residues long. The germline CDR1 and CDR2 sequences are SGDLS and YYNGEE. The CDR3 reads CASSVDGARSCNEQFF. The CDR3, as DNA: TGTGCCAGCAGCGTAGACGGAGCACGCTCCTGCAATGAGCAGTTCTTC. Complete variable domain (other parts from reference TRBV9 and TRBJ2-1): DSGVTQTPKHLITATGQRVTLRCSPRSGDLSVYWYQQSLDQGLQFLIQYYNGEERAKGNILERFSAQQFPDLHSELNLSSLELGDSALYFCASSVDGARSCNEQFFGPGTRLTVL.

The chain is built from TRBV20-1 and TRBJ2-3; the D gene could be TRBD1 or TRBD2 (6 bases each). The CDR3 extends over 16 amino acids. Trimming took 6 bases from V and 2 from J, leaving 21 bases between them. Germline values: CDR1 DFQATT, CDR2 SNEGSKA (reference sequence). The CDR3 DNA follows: TGCAGTGCCACAAAAGGGGGGCCTAAAACCACAGATACGCAGTATTTT. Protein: CSATKGGPKTTDTQYF.

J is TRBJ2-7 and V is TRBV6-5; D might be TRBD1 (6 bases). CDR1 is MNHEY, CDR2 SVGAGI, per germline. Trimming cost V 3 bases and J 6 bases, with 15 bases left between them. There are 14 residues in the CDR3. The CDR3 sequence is CASSYGRGLAEQYF. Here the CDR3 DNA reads TGTGCCAGCAGTTATGGCAGGGGTCTTGCCGAGCAGTACTTC.

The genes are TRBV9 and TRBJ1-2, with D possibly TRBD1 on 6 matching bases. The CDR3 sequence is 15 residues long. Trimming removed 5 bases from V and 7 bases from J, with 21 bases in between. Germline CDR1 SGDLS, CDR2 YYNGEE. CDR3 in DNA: TGTGCCAGCAGTCCGACAGGCAGAGGGGATGGTGGCTACACCTTC. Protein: CASSPTGRGDGGYTF.

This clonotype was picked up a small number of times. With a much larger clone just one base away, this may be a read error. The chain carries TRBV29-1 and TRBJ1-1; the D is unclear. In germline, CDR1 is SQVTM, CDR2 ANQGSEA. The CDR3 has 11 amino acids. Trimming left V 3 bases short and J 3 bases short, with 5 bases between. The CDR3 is CSVEWDTEAFF. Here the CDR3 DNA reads TGCAGCGTTGAGTGGGACACTGAAGCTTTCTTT.